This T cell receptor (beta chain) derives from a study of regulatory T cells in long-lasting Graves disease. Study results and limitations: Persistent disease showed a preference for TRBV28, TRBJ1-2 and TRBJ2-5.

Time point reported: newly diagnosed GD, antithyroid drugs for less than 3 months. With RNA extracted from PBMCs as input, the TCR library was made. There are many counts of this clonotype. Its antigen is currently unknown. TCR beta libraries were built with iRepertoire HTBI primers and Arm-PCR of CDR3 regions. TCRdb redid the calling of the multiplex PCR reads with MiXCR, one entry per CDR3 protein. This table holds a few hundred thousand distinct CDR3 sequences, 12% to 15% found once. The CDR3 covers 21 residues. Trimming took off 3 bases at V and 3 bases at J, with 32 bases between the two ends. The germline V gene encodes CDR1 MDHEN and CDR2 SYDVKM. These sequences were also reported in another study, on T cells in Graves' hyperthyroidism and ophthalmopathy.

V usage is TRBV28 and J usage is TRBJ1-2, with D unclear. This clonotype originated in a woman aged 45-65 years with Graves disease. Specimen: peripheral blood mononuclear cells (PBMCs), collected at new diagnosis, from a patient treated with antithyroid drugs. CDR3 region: CASSFLAFGLAIGSPHYGYTF. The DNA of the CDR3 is TGTGCCAGCAGTTTTTTGGCGTTTGGTTTGGCAATCGGGAGCCCCCACTATGGCTACACCTTC.